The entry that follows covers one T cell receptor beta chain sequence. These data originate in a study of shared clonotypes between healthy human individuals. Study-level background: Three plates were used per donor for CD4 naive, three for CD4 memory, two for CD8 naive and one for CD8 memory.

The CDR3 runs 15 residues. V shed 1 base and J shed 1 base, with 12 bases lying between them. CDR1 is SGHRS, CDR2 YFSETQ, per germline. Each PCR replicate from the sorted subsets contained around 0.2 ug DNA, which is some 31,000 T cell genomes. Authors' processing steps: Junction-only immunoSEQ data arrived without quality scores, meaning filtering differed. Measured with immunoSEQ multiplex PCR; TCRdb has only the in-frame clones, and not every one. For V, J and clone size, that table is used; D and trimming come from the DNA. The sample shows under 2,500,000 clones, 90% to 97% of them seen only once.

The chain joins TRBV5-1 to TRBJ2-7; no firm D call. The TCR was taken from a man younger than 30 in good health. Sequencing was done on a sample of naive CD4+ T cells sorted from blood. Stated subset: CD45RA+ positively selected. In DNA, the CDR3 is TGCGCCAGCAGCTTGAATACAGCCCGGTCCTACGAGCAGTACTTC. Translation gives CASSLNTARSYEQYF.